Detailed here is one T cell receptor beta chain. Antigen specificity is unknown. This may be a read error, as it is one base from a much larger clone. Samples came from axillary lymph nodes draining the breast cancer. The data are from a study of breast tumors, draining lymph nodes, adjacent tissues. The study's findings and limits: Data fit most tumor T cells coming from lymph node, expanding in tumor.

J gave up 8 bases and V 5 bases, and 6 bases lay outside the gene matches. This CDR3 comprises 15 residues. Germline-derived CDR1 and CDR2 are MNHEY and SVGAGI. One entry per CDR3 protein results from TCRdb running MiXCR on the multiplex PCR reads. Of around 230,000 distinct CDR3 sequences in the sample, about 32% are singletons; the top ten hold over 1.1%. The clonotype originates from a female donor with breast cancer. Some clones in this sample may be carry-over from other donors' samples. The sequenced sample consisted of axillary lymph node tissue. The chain combines TRBV6-5 with TRBJ2-3; 14 nucleotides agree with TRBD2. CDR3 bases: TGTGCCAGCAGTCGACTAGCGGGAGGGCTTGGTACGCAGTATTTT. Translation: CASSRLAGGLGTQYF.